These 27 T cell receptor beta chains were sequenced from one sample in a study of OX40 agonist ivuxolimab in advanced cancers. Repertoires were generated with immunoSEQ multiplex PCR, while TCRdb's copy carries only in-frame clones and drops some. The table shows roughly 30,000 clones, with 80% to 85% occurring only once. The sample in question was CD4+ or CD8+ T cells sorted from blood, obtained in a trial of the OX40 agonist ivuxolimab. The receptors here all came from an adult with an advanced solid tumor such as melanoma, head and neck, liver or kidney cancer.

This clone appeared a single time. This chain links TRBV2 with TRBJ2-4; the D gene could be TRBD1 or TRBD2 (5 bases each). The length of the CDR3 is 14 residues. Germline V CDR1 and CDR2: SNHLY, FYNNEI. The ends were cut back, 3 bases at V and 8 bases at J, with 14 bases in the middle. CDR3 residues: CASSDVPGADIQYF. DNA of the CDR3: TGTGCCAGCAGTGACGTTCCCGGGGCGGACATTCAGTACTTC.

This chain links TRBV9 with TRBJ1-2; the D is unclear. This CDR3 has 15 residues. V gave up 3 bases and J gave up 4 bases, with 16 bases separating them. CDR1 is SGDLS and CDR2 is YYNGEE in the germline V gene. The CDR3 is CASSARLAPLYGYTF. The CDR3 DNA reads TGTGCCAGCAGCGCCCGACTGGCGCCCCTCTATGGCTACACCTTC.

The chain combines TRBV7-9 with TRBJ1-2; D gene uncertain. This CDR3 region has 14 residues. CDR1 SEHNR and CDR2 FQNEAQ come from the germline V gene (reference sequence). V lost 4 bases, J lost 0 bases, and 9 bases lay in between. The CDR3 region is CASSSEISNYGYTF. CDR3 DNA sequence: TGTGCCAGCAGCTCAGAGATCTCTAACTATGGCTACACCTTC.

The V and J genes are TRBV7-9 and TRBJ2-7; D is undetermined. This CDR3 is 13 amino acids long. CDR1 is SEHNR, CDR2 FQNEAQ, per germline (reference sequence). The germline V and J ends were trimmed by 1 base and 3 bases, with 7 bases remaining between them. The CDR3 sequence is CASSLDTSYEQYF. DNA of the CDR3: TGTGCCAGCAGCTTAGACACAAGCTACGAGCAGTACTTC.

V and J are TRBV5-8 and TRBJ2-5, with 14 bases aligning to TRBD2. CDR3 length: 18 residues. From germline, CDR1 is SGHTS and CDR2 YDEGEE. Unmatched junction bases numbered 10, after V lost 4 bases and J lost 2 bases. DNA for the CDR3: TGTGCCAGCAGCGACGGGACTAGCGGGGGCCCCTTTCAAGAGACCCAGTACTTC. As protein: CASSDGTSGGPFQETQYF.

This clone came up a few times. This chain links TRBV9 with TRBJ2-7, with 10 bases matching TRBD1. Germline V gene lookup returns CDR1 SGDLS and CDR2 YYNGEE. The V and J ends lost 3 bases and 2 bases, in that order; junction bases with no gene match: 5. CDR3 length: 15 residues. The CDR3 loop reads CASSEGQGLPYEQYF. The DNA for the CDR3 is TGTGCCAGCAGCGAGGGACAGGGGCTGCCCTACGAGCAGTACTTC.

The chain employs TRBV7-9 and TRBJ2-1; 7 positions agree with TRBD1. CDR1 is SEHNR, CDR2 FQNEAQ, per germline (reference sequence). With V trimmed by 5 bases and J by 5 bases, 6 bases remained unmatched. This CDR3 region has 14 residues. The CDR3 nucleotides read TGTGCCAGCAGCCAGGGGACAGTGAACAATGAGCAGTTCTTC. It codes for CASSQGTVNNEQFF. Variable domain in full (rest from reference TRBV7-9 and TRBJ2-1): DTGVSQNPRHKITKRGQNVTFRCDPISEHNRLYWYRQTLGQGPEFLTYFQNEAQLEKSRLLSDRFSAERPKGSFSTLEIQRTEQGDSAMYLCASSQGTVNNEQFFGPGTRLTVL.

The table lists this clone with a count of one. V and J are TRBV19 and TRBJ2-1; TRBD2 matches 13 bases. The germline V gene encodes CDR1 LNHDA and CDR2 SQIVND (reference sequence). The CDR3 spans 13 residues. The V gene end was trimmed by 9 bases and the J gene end by 10 bases; junction bases not matched to a gene: 6. The CDR3 is CASRLAGGEEQFF. The CDR3 DNA sequence: TGTGCCAGCAGACTAGCGGGGGGCGAGGAGCAGTTCTTC.

V usage is TRBV4-1 and J usage is TRBJ1-4; D is unresolved. The CDR3 covers 21 residues. V was pared by 1 base and J by 7 bases, with 31 bases between. The germline V gene has CDR1 MGHRA and CDR2 YSYEKL. CDR3 DNA sequence: TGCGCCAGCAGCCAAGCAAGCCAGCTGGATGCAACTAATCGTGGCGGTGAAAAACTGTTTTTT. Translation gives CASSQASQLDATNRGGEKLFF.

This chain uses TRBV2 with TRBJ2-2, with 7 bases fitting TRBD2. This CDR3 is built from 16 residues. V was pared by 0 bases and J by 5 bases, with 6 bases of the junction left unmatched. The germline V gene encodes CDR1 SNHLY and CDR2 FYNNEI. This CDR3 reads CASSEAGTTLTGELFF. The CDR3 nucleotides read TGTGCCAGCAGTGAAGCTGGGACTACCCTAACCGGGGAGCTGTTTTTT.

V is TRBV7-2 and J is TRBJ1-1; perhaps TRBD1 as D (6 bases). In germline, CDR1 is SGHTA, CDR2 FQGNSA. The CDR3 runs 16 residues. Trimming took off 1 base at V and 0 bases at J, with 12 bases between the two ends. The CDR3 is CASSLGRGGLNTEAFF. The CDR3 nucleotides read TGTGCCAGCAGCTTAGGAAGGGGGGGCTTGAACACTGAAGCTTTCTTT.

V gene TRBV11-3 combines with J gene TRBJ2-7; 13 bases line up with TRBD2. Germline V gives CDR1 SGHNT, CDR2 YENEEA. The CDR3 length is 16 residues. V lost 4 bases and J lost 6; bases outside the gene matches: 9. The CDR3 loop is CASSSRTSGSPFEQYF. The CDR3, as DNA: TGTGCCAGCAGCTCTCGGACTAGCGGGAGTCCCTTCGAGCAGTACTTC.

V and J are TRBV7-9 and TRBJ2-5; 8 bases line up with TRBD1. The length of the CDR3 is 11 residues. CDR1 SEHNR and CDR2 FQNEAQ come from the germline V gene (reference sequence). V shed 5 bases, J shed 10 bases, and the junction held 3 bases outside the gene matches. The CDR3 spells CASSQGQGQYF. Here the CDR3 DNA reads TGTGCCAGCAGCCAAGGACAGGGCCAGTACTTC.

This clone is deemed medium-sized. V gene TRBV5-1 combines with J gene TRBJ1-2; weak D call: TRBD1 (5 bases). V shed 3 bases and J shed 3 bases, with 9 bases lying between them. The CDR3 has 13 amino acids. Germline V gives CDR1 SGHRS, CDR2 YFSETQ. The CDR3 region is CASSSGGDYGYTF. For the CDR3, the DNA is TGCGCCAGCAGCTCCGGGGGGGACTATGGCTACACCTTC.

This chain uses TRBV7-2 with TRBJ2-7, with TRBD1 identical over 7 bases. The CDR3 is made up of 14 amino acids. In germline, CDR1 is SGHTA, CDR2 FQGNSA. The V gene end was trimmed by 1 base and the J gene end by 5 bases; junction bases not matched to a gene: 5. CDR3 residues: CASSLDRGVDEQYF. The CDR3 nucleotides are TGTGCCAGCAGCTTAGACAGGGGCGTCGACGAGCAGTACTTC.

The gene calls are TRBV5-1 and TRBJ2-6; D unresolved. Germline assignment: CDR1 SGHRS and CDR2 YFSETQ. CDR3 length equals 13 residues. The ends were cut back, 1 base at V and 1 base at J, with 0 bases in the middle. This CDR3 reads CASSLSGANVLTF. The CDR3 DNA reads TGCGCCAGCAGCTTGTCTGGGGCCAACGTCCTGACTTTC.

V usage is TRBV7-2 and J usage is TRBJ1-4; D possibly corresponds to TRBD1 (6 bases). The CDR3 consists of 16 residues. Trimming stripped 5 bases from V and 4 bases from J, with 17 bases between. Germline CDR1 is SGHTA and CDR2 is FQGNSA. For the CDR3, the DNA is TGTGCCAGCAGCCCATCCTTGGGGGCGTTTAATGAAAAACTGTTTTTT. Its protein product is CASSPSLGAFNEKLFF. The variable domain in full, with the rest retrieved from reference TRBV7-2 and TRBJ1-4, is GAGVSQSPSNKVTEKGKDVELRCDPISGHTALYWYRQSLGQGLEFLIYFQGNSAPDKSGLPSDRFSAERTGGSVSTLTIQRTQQEDSAVYLCASSPSLGAFNEKLFFGSGTQLSVL.

The gene calls are TRBV4-3 and TRBJ2-7; the match to TRBD1 covers 7 bases. This CDR3 comprises 15 residues. In germline, CDR1 is LGHNA, CDR2 YSLEER. Losses at the gene ends were 1 base for V and 3 bases for J; bases not matched to a gene: 6. The CDR3 DNA sequence: TGCGCCAGCAGCCAAGTTCGGGACAGTGTCTACGAGCAGTACTTC. This sequence encodes CASSQVRDSVYEQYF.

The V call is TRBV6-5, the J call TRBJ2-7; 11 bases are shared with TRBD1. V was pared by 10 bases and J by 2 bases, with 10 bases of the junction left unmatched. CDR1 is MNHEY, CDR2 SVGAGI, per germline. This CDR3 has 15 amino acids. Here the CDR3 reads CAIAPGTGGTYEQYF. The DNA for the CDR3 is TGTGCCATCGCCCCCGGGACAGGGGGGACCTACGAGCAGTACTTC.

V is TRBV4-3 and J is TRBJ2-1, with 10 bases identical to TRBD2. Trimming took 0 bases from V and 7 from J; bases not matched to a gene: 9. The germline V gene encodes CDR1 LGHNA and CDR2 YSLEER. The CDR3 is 17 amino acids. This chain's CDR3 is CASSQDSSGSLWNEQFF. The CDR3 DNA reads TGCGCCAGCAGCCAAGATTCTAGCGGGAGTTTATGGAATGAGCAGTTCTTC.

The chain joins TRBV5-1 to TRBJ2-7; 8 bases align to TRBD1. The CDR3 has 14 residues. Losses at the gene ends were 2 bases for V and 7 bases for J; bases not matched to a gene: 8. Germline V lookup: CDR1 SGHRS, CDR2 YFSETQ. CDR3 amino acids: CASSFSQGAGEQYF. In nucleotides, the CDR3 is TGCGCCAGCAGCTTTTCGCAGGGGGCGGGGGAGCAGTACTTC.

This chain joins TRBV2 and TRBJ1-2; 7 nucleotides match TRBD1. V shed 2 bases and J 1 base; nucleotides not matched to a gene: 10. Germline lookup yields CDR1 SNHLY and CDR2 FYNNEI. The CDR3 runs to 17 residues. CDR3 in amino acids: CASSEMGSTGINYGYTF. The CDR3 region has the DNA TGTGCCAGCAGTGAAATGGGGTCGACAGGGATTAACTATGGCTACACCTTC.

V gene TRBV6-6 combines with J gene TRBJ1-4; TRBD1 matches 8 bases. V lost 4 bases, J lost 6 bases, and 7 bases stayed unmatched. From germline, CDR1 is MNHNY and CDR2 SVGAGI (reference sequence). This CDR3 contains 15 residues. The CDR3 coding sequence is TGTGCCAGCAGTTGGGTAGACAGGGGTGATGAAAAACTGTTTTTT. Translating gives CASSWVDRGDEKLFF.

The genes are TRBV6-6 and TRBJ2-3; unclear D gene. The CDR3 consists of 15 residues. V lost 2 bases and J lost 3, with 12 bases in between. Germline values: CDR1 MNHNY, CDR2 SVGAGI (reference sequence). Here the CDR3 DNA reads TGTGCCAGCAGTTACGGGTACCAGCGAACAGATACGCAGTATTTT. This codes for CASSYGYQRTDTQYF.

This clone was counted a single time. The chain recombines TRBV30 with TRBJ2-6, with 7 positions matching TRBD1. Germline assignment: CDR1 GTSNPN and CDR2 SVGIG (reference sequence). V shed 4 bases and J 4 bases; nucleotides not matched to a gene: 1. This CDR3 is 13 amino acids long. CDR3 loop: CAWKGAGANVLTF. The CDR3 DNA follows: TGTGCCTGGAAGGGGGCCGGGGCCAACGTCCTGACTTTC.

The V and J genes are TRBV7-9 and TRBJ1-4, with D possibly TRBD1 on 6 matching bases. CDR3 length: 13 residues. Germline V CDR1 and CDR2: SEHNR, FQNEAQ (reference sequence). Trimming cost V 7 bases and J 5 bases, with 11 bases left between them. CDR3 amino acids: CASMGQGNEKLFF. CDR3 nucleotide sequence: TGTGCCAGCATGGGGCAGGGGAATGAAAAACTGTTTTTT.

The chain joins TRBV11-2 to TRBJ1-4; 10 bases align to TRBD1. J lost 8 bases, V lost 5 bases, and 2 bases had no gene match. In germline, CDR1 is SGHAT, CDR2 FQNNGV. The CDR3 covers 13 residues. CDR3 amino acids: CASSGQGGEKLFF. DNA for the CDR3: TGTGCCAGCAGCGGACAGGGGGGCGAAAAACTGTTTTTT.